Listed here are 6 T cell receptor beta chains from one sample, sequenced in a study of blood T cells in healthy people across ages. For the second PCR, which ran for roughly 7 to 11 cycles, a sample-barcoded 5' primer and a J-beta primer mix were used. TCRdb re-analysed the 5' RACE reads in MiXCR, keeping a single row per CDR3 protein. The top ten clones hold roughly 24% of a sample with roughly 1.9 million distinct CDR3 sequences, 30% to 40% of them seen once. The sequenced sample consisted of blood. These receptors originate from a human donor in good health.

Note on this clonotype: A much more abundant neighbour one base away suggests this may be a read error. The chain is built from TRBV7-3 and TRBJ2-4; D perhaps matches TRBD1 (6 bases). CDR1 is SGHTA and CDR2 is FQGTGA in the germline V gene. V gave up 5 bases and J gave up 13 bases, with 18 bases separating them. The CDR3 covers 13 residues. In nucleotides, the CDR3 is TGTGCCAGCAGCCCTGACAGGTACAATGAGCAGTACTTC. It specifies CASSPDRYNEQYF.

This clonotype occurred once. This chain links TRBV29-1 with TRBJ1-1; D ambiguous. The V gene lost 4 bases and the J gene lost 0 bases, with 9 bases spanning the gap. This CDR3 contains 13 residues. Germline V gives CDR1 SQVTM, CDR2 ANQGSEA. CDR3: CSVVSGVNTEAFF. The CDR3, as DNA: TGCAGCGTTGTATCTGGGGTGAACACTGAAGCTTTCTTT.

This clonotype came up many times. V gene TRBV11-2 combines with J gene TRBJ2-5; 8 bases map to TRBD2. The CDR3 loop spans 13 amino acids. Germline values: CDR1 SGHAT, CDR2 FQNNGV. J lost 10 bases, V lost 1 base, and 5 bases had no gene match. CDR3 DNA: TGTGCCAGCAGCTTAGCCCTAGCGGGTCTCCAGTACTTC. Its protein is CASSLALAGLQYF. The full variable domain, completed using reference TRBV11-2 and TRBJ2-5, is EAGVAQSPRYKIIEKRQSVAFWCNPISGHATLYWYQQILGQGPKLLIQFQNNGVVDDSQLPKDRFSAERLKGVDSTLKIQPAKLEDSAVYLCASSLALAGLQYFGPGTRLLVL.

The V and J genes are TRBV5-8 and TRBJ1-5; no clear D gene. Trimming removed 3 bases at V and 5 bases at J, with 15 bases between. The V gene's germline CDR1 is SGHTS and CDR2 YDEGEE. CDR3 length: 15 residues. The CDR3 coding sequence is TGTGCCAGCAGCTCGTCGTACAGTCTCTATCAGCCCCAGCATTTT. It codes for CASSSSYSLYQPQHF.

Concerning this clonotype: One end of the junction is discordant with germline, which a read error may explain. The chain uses TRBV5-1 and TRBJ2-2; TRBD1 agrees at 7 bases. The CDR3 spans 18 residues. The germline CDR1 and CDR2 sequences are SGHRS and YFSETQ. CDR3 loop: CASSLRPLTGQDTGERFF. The CDR3 DNA reads as TGCGCCAGCAGCCTTCGCCCCTTGACAGGGCAAGACACCGGGGAGCGGTTTTTT.

This clonotype was counted between two and nine times. This chain connects TRBV2 to TRBJ2-1; TRBD1 is a possible D gene (6 bases). The V end was cut by 3 bases, the J end by 7 bases, with 13 bases between. Germline V lookup: CDR1 SNHLY, CDR2 FYNNEI. The CDR3 spans 14 residues. The CDR3 sequence is CASSDDKTGNEQFF. The CDR3 DNA follows: TGTGCCAGCAGTGATGACAAAACAGGGAATGAGCAGTTCTTC. The whole variable domain, filled in from reference TRBV2 and TRBJ2-1, reads EPEVTQTPSHQVTQMGQEVILRCVPISNHLYFYWYRQILGQKVEFLVSFYNNEISEKSEIFDDQFSVERPDGSNFTLKIRSTKLEDSAMYFCASSDDKTGNEQFFGPGTRLTVL.